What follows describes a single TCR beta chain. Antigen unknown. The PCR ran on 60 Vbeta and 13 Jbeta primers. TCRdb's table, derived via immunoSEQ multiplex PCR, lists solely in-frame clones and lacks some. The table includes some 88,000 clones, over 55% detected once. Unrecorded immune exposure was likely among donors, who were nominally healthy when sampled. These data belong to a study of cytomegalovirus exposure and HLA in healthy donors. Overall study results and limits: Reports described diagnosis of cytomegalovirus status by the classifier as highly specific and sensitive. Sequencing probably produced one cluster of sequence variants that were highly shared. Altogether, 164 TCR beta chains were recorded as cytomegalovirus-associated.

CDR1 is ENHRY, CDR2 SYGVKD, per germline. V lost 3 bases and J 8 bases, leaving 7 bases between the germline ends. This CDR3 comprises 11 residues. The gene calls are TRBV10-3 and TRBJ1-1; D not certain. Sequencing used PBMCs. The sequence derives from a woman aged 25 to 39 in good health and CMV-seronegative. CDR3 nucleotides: TGTGCCATCAGTGAATTCCTAGAAGCTTTCTTT. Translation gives CAISEFLEAFF.